A selection of T cell receptor beta chains follows, all from one sample in a study of beta chain features in type 1 diabetes. The method was immunoSEQ multiplex PCR; TCRdb's version includes in-frame clones alone and lacks a portion of them. This table has around 330,000 clones, approximately 11% appearing once. The sample taken for sequencing was naive CD4+ T cells from blood. These receptors all come from a young woman in good health. The CDR3 runs from the conserved cysteine through the conserved F or W. D genes are given only for firm matches. Some rows have no size entry. The others give once, few or many, or a class for an expanded clone.

>TRBJ2-1|TRBV2|few|.
TGTGCCAGCACGGTTTTGCGTAACAATGAGCAGTTCTTC
CASTVLRNNEQFF
>TRBJ1-2|TRBV4-3|.|.
TGCGCCAGCAGCCTCTCGAGGCAGGGCGATTATGGCTACACCTTC
CASSLSRQGDYGYTF
>TRBJ2-7|TRBV19|.|TRBD1
TGTGCCAGTAGTACACAGGGGGACTCCTACGAGCAGTACTTC
CASSTQGDSYEQYF
>TRBJ2-7|TRBV7-9|few|TRBD2
TGTGCCAGCAGCTTAACGGGAGGCACTAGCGAGCAGTACTTC
CASSLTGGTSEQYF
>TRBJ2-2|TRBV9|.|TRBD2
TGTGCCAGCAGCAGACTAGCGGGGAAAAACACCGGGGAGCTGTTTTTT
CASSRLAGKNTGELFF
>TRBJ2-1|TRBV5-1|.|.
TGCGCCAGCAGCTTGGCCCTGGGGCAGAGCAATGAGCAGTTCTTC
CASSLALGQSNEQFF
>TRBJ2-7|TRBV18|few|TRBD2
TGTGCCAGCTCACCAATAAGGACTAGCGGGAGCCACGAGCAGTACTTC
CASSPIRTSGSHEQYF
>TRBJ2-3|TRBV28|few|.
TGTTCAGGGGGGAACACAGATACGCAGTATTTT
CSGGNTDTQYF
>TRBJ2-5|TRBV7-2|few|TRBD2
TGTGCCAGCAGCTTTGTGGGAGGGCACGGGCAAGAGACCCAGTACTTC
CASSFVGGHGQETQYF
>TRBJ2-7|TRBV29-1|few|TRBD1
TGCAGCGTGTCACAGGGGGCTTCCTTCTACGAGCAGTACTTC
CSVSQGASFYEQYF
>TRBJ2-1|TRBV19|few|TRBD2
TGTGCCAGTACCCTGGGACTAGCGGGAGGGGATACCTACAATGAGCAGTTCTTC
CASTLGLAGGDTYNEQFF
>TRBJ2-1|TRBV18|.|TRBD2
TGTGCCAGCTCACTTCTCCTAGCGGGAGTAGCCTACAATGAGCAGTTCTTC
CASSLLLAGVAYNEQFF
>TRBJ2-2|TRBV4-3|.|TRBD2
TGCGCCAGCAGCCAAGATATGCTAGCGGGAGCTAACACCGGGGAGCTGTTTTTT
CASSQDMLAGANTGELFF
>TRBJ2-4|TRBV7-6|.|TRBD2
TGTGCCAGCAGCTTAGGAGCTAGCGGGAGAGGTGGAAACATTCAGTACTTC
CASSLGASGRGGNIQYF
>TRBJ1-3|TRBV5-1|.|.
TGCGCCAGCAGCTTGACTCCATCCACTGGAAACACCATATATTTT
CASSLTPSTGNTIYF
>TRBJ2-5|TRBV7-2|.|.
TGTGCCAGCAGCCCCCGGGATGAAGAGACCCAGTACTTC
CASSPRDEETQYF
>TRBJ2-1|TRBV29-1|.|TRBD2
TGCAGCGTTGTATGGGTAGCGGGAGACTACAATGAGCAGTTCTTC
CSVVWVAGDYNEQFF
>TRBJ2-7|TRBV2|few|.
TGTGCCAGCAGTGACTACATTGGGAGCGCCCACGAGCAGTACTTC
CASSDYIGSAHEQYF
>TRBJ2-2|TRBV30|.|.
TGTGCCTGGAGAAGCCCCGTGGGGCGCGGGACTGGCGGGGAGCTGTTTTTT
CAWRSPVGRGTGGELFF
>TRBJ2-5|TRBV6-6|.|TRBD2
TGTGCCAGCCGCGAGGGCGGGGGGCAAGAGACCCAGTACTTC
CASREGGGQETQYF
>TRBJ2-1|TRBV19|.|.
TGTGCCAGTAGTATTCCAGGGGACAATGAGCAGTTCTTC
CASSIPGDNEQFF
>TRBJ2-1|TRBV18|.|TRBD1
TGTGCCAGCTCACCAAGCTCTCCTGGGACAGGGGCCAATGAGCAGTTCTTC
CASSPSSPGTGANEQFF
>TRBJ2-4|TRBV5-1|few|.
TGCGCCAGCAGCTTCAACACCGGGACTCAAAACATTCAGTACTTC
CASSFNTGTQNIQYF
>TRBJ2-5|TRBV18|many|.
TGTGCCAGCTCGGAGGCACAAGAGACCCAGTACTTC
CASSEAQETQYF
>TRBJ2-2|TRBV25-1|.|.
TGTGCCAGTTTGGGGATTGTGGGACACAACACCGGGGAGCTGTTTTTT
CASLGIVGHNTGELFF
>TRBJ1-2|TRBV7-2|few|TRBD1
TGTGCCAGCAGCCTTGGGACAGCCCGTAACTATGGCTACACCTTC
CASSLGTARNYGYTF
>TRBJ2-1|TRBV11-3|few|TRBD2
TGTGCCAGCAGCGGTAGCGGGAGGGCTGGGGGTGAGCAGTTCTTC
CASSGSGRAGGEQFF
>TRBJ2-5|TRBV27|.|.
TGTGCCAGCAGTAACTCGGGGACCCAGTACTTC
CASSNSGTQYF
>TRBJ2-1|TRBV29-1|.|TRBD1
TGCAGCGTAACGGGACAGCTGTACAATGAGCAGTTCTTC
CSVTGQLYNEQFF
>TRBJ1-1|TRBV30|few|TRBD1
TGTGCCTGGAGAGGACAGGGGTACACTGAAGCTTTCTTT
CAWRGQGYTEAFF
>TRBJ1-5|TRBV29-1|.|.
TGCAGCGTCGCCACCTCGGATGCGGGGGGCAATCAGCCCCAGCATTTT
CSVATSDAGGNQPQHF
>TRBJ1-2|TRBV29-1|.|TRBD1
TGCAGCGTTGTCGACAGGGGTTATGGCTACACCTTC
CSVVDRGYGYTF